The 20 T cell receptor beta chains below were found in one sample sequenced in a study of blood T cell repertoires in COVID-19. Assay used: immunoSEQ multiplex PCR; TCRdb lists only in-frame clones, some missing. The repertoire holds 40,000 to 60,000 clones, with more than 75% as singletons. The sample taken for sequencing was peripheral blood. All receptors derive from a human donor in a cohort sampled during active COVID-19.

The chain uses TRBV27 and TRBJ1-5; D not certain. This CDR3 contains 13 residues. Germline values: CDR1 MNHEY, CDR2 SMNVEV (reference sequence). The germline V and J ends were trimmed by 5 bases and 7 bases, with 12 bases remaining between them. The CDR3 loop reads CASSPWAGQPQHF. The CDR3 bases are TGTGCCAGCAGTCCCTGGGCAGGACAGCCCCAGCATTTT.

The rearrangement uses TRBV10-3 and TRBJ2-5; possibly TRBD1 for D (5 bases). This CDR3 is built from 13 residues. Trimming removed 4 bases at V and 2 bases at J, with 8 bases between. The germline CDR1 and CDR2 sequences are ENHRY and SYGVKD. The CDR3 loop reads CAISAAGQETQYF. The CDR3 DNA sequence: TGTGCCATCAGTGCAGCAGGGCAAGAGACCCAGTACTTC.

CDR3: CASNGYGEDSYNEQFF. The CDR3 DNA reads as TGTGCCAGCAACGGCTATGGGGAGGACTCCTACAATGAGCAGTTCTTC. The V call is TRBV7-8, the J call TRBJ2-1, with D tentatively TRBD2 (6 bases). The CDR3 is 16 amino acids. V gave up 7 bases and J gave up 0 bases, with 16 bases separating them. From germline, CDR1 is SGHVS and CDR2 FQNEAQ.

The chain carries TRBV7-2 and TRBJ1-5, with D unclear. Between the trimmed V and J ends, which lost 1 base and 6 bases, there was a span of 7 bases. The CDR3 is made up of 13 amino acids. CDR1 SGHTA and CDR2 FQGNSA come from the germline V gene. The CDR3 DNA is TGTGCCAGCAGCTTAGGTCTCGGTCAGCCCCAGCATTTT. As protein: CASSLGLGQPQHF.

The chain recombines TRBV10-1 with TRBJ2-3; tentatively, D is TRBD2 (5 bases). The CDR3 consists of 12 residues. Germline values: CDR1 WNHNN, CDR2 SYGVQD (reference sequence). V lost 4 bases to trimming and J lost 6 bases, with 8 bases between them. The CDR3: CASSGTGDTQYF. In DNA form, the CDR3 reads TGCGCCAGCAGTGGGACTGGGGATACGCAGTATTTT.

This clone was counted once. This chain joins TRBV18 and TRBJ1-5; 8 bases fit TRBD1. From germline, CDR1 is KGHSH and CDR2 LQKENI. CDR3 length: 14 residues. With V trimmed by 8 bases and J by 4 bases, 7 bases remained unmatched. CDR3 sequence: CASAGQGINQPQHF. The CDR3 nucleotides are TGTGCCAGCGCCGGACAGGGCATTAATCAGCCCCAGCATTTT.

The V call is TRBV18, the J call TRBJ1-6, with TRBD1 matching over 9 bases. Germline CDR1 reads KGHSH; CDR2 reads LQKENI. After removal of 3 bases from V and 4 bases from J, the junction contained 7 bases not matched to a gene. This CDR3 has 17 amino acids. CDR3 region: CASSPGTGKGYNSPLHF. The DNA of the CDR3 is TGTGCCAGCTCACCCGGGACAGGGAAGGGGTATAATTCACCCCTCCACTTT. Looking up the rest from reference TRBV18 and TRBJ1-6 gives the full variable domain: NAGVMQNPRHLVRRRGQEARLRCSPMKGHSHVYWYRQLPEEGLKFMVYLQKENIIDESGMPKERFSAEFPKEGPSILRIQQVVRGDSAAYFCASSPGTGKGYNSPLHFGNGTRLTVT.

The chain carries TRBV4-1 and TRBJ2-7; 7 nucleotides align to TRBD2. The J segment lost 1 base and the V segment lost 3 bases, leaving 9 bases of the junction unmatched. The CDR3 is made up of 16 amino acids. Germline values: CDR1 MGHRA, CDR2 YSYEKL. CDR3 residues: CASSHAPSGPSYEQYF. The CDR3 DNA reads TGCGCCAGCAGCCACGCCCCTAGCGGACCATCCTACGAGCAGTACTTC.

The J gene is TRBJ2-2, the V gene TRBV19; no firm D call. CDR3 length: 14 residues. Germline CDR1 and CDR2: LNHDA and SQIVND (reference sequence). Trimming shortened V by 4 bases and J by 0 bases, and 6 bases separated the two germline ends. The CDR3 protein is CASSRAPNTGELFF. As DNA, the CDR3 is TGTGCCAGTAGTAGGGCTCCGAACACCGGGGAGCTGTTTTTT.

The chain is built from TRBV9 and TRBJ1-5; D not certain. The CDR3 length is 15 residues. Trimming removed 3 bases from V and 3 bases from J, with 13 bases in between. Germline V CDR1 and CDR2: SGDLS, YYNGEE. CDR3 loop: CASSGPEGANQPQHF. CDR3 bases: TGTGCCAGCAGCGGACCCGAAGGAGCCAATCAGCCCCAGCATTTT.

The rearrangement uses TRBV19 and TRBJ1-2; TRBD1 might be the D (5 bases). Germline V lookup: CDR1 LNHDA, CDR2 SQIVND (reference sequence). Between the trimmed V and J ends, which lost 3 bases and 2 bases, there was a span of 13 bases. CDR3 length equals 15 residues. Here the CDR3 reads CASSMAGRLNYGYTF. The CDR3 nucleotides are TGTGCCAGTAGTATGGCAGGGCGGCTCAACTATGGCTACACCTTC.

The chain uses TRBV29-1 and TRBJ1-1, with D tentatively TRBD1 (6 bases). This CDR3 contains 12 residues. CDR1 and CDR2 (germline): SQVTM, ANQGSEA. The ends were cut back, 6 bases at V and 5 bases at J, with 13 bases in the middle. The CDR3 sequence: CSVDIQGTEAFF. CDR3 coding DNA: TGCAGCGTCGACATACAGGGTACTGAAGCTTTCTTT. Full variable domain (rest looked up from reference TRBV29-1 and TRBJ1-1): SAVISQKPSRDICQRGTSLTIQCQVDSQVTMMFWYRQQPGQSLTLIATANQGSEATYESGFVIDKFPISRPNLTFSTLTVSNMSPEDSSIYLCSVDIQGTEAFFGQGTRLTVV.

CDR3 DNA sequence: TGTGCCACCCAGGGGGCGGGTGAAAAACTGTTTTTT. This codes for CATQGAGEKLFF. The V gene is TRBV12-3 or TRBV12-4, the J gene TRBJ1-4, with 8 bases fitting TRBD1. The CDR3 has 12 amino acids. V lost 10 bases to trimming and J lost 7 bases; unmatched junction nucleotides: 5.

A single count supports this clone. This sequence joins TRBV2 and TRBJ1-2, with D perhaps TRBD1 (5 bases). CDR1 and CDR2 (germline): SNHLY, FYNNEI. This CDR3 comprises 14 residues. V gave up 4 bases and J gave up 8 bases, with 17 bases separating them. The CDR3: CASSARNGGYGYTF. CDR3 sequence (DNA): TGTGCCAGCAGTGCTAGGAACGGGGGATACGGCTACACCTTC.

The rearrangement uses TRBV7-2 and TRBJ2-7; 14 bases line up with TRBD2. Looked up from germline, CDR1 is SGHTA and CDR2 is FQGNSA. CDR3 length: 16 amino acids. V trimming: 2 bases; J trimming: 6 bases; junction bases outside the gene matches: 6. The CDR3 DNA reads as TGTGCCAGCAGCTTACCTGGGACTAGCGGGAGTGGCGAGCAGTACTTC. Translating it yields CASSLPGTSGSGEQYF.

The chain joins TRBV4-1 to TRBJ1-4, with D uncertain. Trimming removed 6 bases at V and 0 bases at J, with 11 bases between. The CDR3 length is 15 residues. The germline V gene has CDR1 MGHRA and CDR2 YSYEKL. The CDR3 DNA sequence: TGCGCCAGCAGTCATACGGGTGCAACTAATGAAAAACTGTTTTTT. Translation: CASSHTGATNEKLFF.

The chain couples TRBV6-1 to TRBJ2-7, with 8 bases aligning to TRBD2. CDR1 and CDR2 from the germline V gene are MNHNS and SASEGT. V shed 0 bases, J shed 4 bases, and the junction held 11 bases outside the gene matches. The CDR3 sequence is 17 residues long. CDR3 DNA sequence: TGTGCCAGCAGTGAAGCGCTGGGGAGCGGGAGTATATACGAGCAGTACTTC. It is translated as CASSEALGSGSIYEQYF.

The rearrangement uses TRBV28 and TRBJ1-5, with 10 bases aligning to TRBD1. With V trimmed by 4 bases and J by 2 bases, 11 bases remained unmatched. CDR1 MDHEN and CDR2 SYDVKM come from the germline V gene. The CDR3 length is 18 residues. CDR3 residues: CASSYTGTGVLRNQPQHF. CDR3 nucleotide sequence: TGTGCCAGCAGTTACACCGGGACAGGGGTCTTGCGCAATCAGCCCCAGCATTTT. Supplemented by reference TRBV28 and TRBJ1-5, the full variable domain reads DVKVTQSSRYLVKRTGEKVFLECVQDMDHENMFWYRQDPGLGLRLIYFSYDVKMKEKGDIPEGYSVSREKKERFSLILESASTNQTSMYLCASSYTGTGVLRNQPQHFGDGTRLSIL.

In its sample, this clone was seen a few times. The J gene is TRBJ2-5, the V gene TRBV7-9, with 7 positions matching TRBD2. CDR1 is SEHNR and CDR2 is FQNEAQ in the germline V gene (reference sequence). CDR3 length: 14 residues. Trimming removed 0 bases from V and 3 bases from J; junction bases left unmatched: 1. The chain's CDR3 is CASSLATSKETQYF. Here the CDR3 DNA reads TGTGCCAGCAGCTTAGCGACTAGCAAAGAGACCCAGTACTTC.

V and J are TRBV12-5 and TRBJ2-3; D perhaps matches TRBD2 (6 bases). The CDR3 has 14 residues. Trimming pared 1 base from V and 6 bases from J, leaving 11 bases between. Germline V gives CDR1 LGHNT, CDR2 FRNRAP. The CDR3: CASGLGVAVDTQYF. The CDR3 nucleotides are TGTGCTAGTGGTTTGGGGGTAGCGGTGGATACGCAGTATTTT. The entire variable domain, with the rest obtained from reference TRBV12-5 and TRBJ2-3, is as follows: DARVTQTPRHKVTEMGQEVTMRCQPILGHNTVFWYRQTMMQGLELLAYFRNRAPLDDSGMPKDRFSAEMPDATLATLKIQPSEPRDSAVYFCASGLGVAVDTQYFGPGTRLTVL.